The clone carrying this T cell receptor beta chain was seen more than once but under ten times. The antigen remains undetermined. Progressors' blood was drawn at hyperthyroidism diagnosis, before ophthalmopathy symptoms. The entry originates in a study of T cells in Graves' hyperthyroidism and ophthalmopathy. Broader study findings: Expanded thyroid clonotypes (above 0.001) were mostly also found in blood.

From RNA transcripts, TCR beta CDR3 regions were amplified. HTBI primers were used for first-round RT-PCR of the TCR CDR3. TCRdb redid the calling of the multiplex PCR reads with MiXCR, one entry per CDR3 protein. Of roughly 580,000 distinct CDR3 sequences in the sample, around 14% are singletons; the top ten hold under 7%. The sample was blood. This clonotype originated in a woman younger than 45 with Graves' hyperthyroidism that later progressed to Graves' ophthalmopathy.

The CDR3 sequence: CASSPGYGESYEQYF. CDR3 DNA: TGCGCCAGCAGCCCCGGTTACGGAGAATCCTACGAGCAGTACTTC. The chain carries TRBV5-1 and TRBJ2-7, with D uncertain. CDR3 length: 15 residues. V shed 4 bases and J shed 1 base, with 15 bases lying between them. Germline assignment: CDR1 SGHRS and CDR2 YFSETQ.